A single sample gave rise to the 32 T cell receptor beta chains below, sequenced in a study of breast tumors, draining lymph nodes, adjacent tissues. Breast cancer patients provided tissue from their axillary draining lymph nodes. TCRdb fed the multiplex PCR reads into MiXCR, producing one record per CDR3 protein. Here the sample spans about 270,000 distinct CDR3 sequences, around 30% being singletons. Sample: axillary lymph node tissue. The receptors shown here come from a female donor with breast cancer. Some clones in this sample may be carry-over from other donors' samples.

This clonotype was detected ten times or more. This chain connects TRBV12-3 or TRBV12-4 to TRBJ1-3; no reliable D call. The V and J ends lost 5 bases and 0 bases respectively, with 8 bases between them. The CDR3 has 14 amino acids. CDR3 in amino acids: CASSRSFSGNTIYF. The CDR3 coding sequence is TGTGCCAGCAGTAGAAGTTTCTCTGGAAACACCATATATTTT.

This clonotype was recorded many times. CDR3 nucleotides: TGTGCCAGCAGCCCAAGGCCTCAGCCTAGCGGAGGCACAGATACGCAGTATTTT. It is translated as CASSPRPQPSGGTDTQYF. The chain recombines TRBV9 with TRBJ2-3; 7 bases fit TRBD2. The V gene's germline CDR1 is SGDLS and CDR2 YYNGEE. V dropped 4 bases and J dropped 1; count of bases not matched to a gene: 15. The CDR3 spans 18 residues. The whole variable domain, filled in from reference TRBV9 and TRBJ2-3, reads DSGVTQTPKHLITATGQRVTLRCSPRSGDLSVYWYQQSLDQGLQFLIQYYNGEERAKGNILERFSAQQFPDLHSELNLSSLELGDSALYFCASSPRPQPSGGTDTQYFGPGTRLTVL.

The sample holds many counts of this clonotype. The V call is TRBV3-1, the J call TRBJ2-3; D is ambiguous. Germline V CDR1 and CDR2: LGHDT, YNNKEL (reference sequence). CDR3 length: 12 amino acids. Trimming left V 1 base short and J 10 bases short, with 9 bases between. As DNA, the CDR3 is TGTGCCAGCAGCCAAGTTGGGCTCTCGCAGTATTTT. It encodes CASSQVGLSQYF.

This chain uses TRBV11-2 with TRBJ1-5; D is undetermined. Trimming stripped 6 bases from V and 0 bases from J, with 18 bases between. Germline CDR1 reads SGHAT; CDR2 reads FQNNGV. The CDR3 contains 17 residues. CDR3 nucleotide sequence: TGTGCCAGCAGTTTGTGGGAGGGTTCCGATAGCAATCAGCCCCAGCATTTT. This sequence encodes CASSLWEGSDSNQPQHF.

This clonotype came up a few times. V is TRBV20-1 and J is TRBJ2-7; weak D call: TRBD2 (6 bases). CDR3 length equals 14 residues. V lost 6 bases to trimming and J lost 6 bases, with 21 bases between them. CDR1 and CDR2 from the germline V gene are DFQATT and SNEGSKA (reference sequence). In nucleotides, the CDR3 is TGCAGTGCACCACCCACCGGCGGGATCGCCGAGCAGTACTTC. This encodes CSAPPTGGIAEQYF.

This clonotype was counted ten times or more. The chain carries TRBV2 and TRBJ2-7; 10 bases are shared with TRBD2. V was pared by 7 bases and J by 3 bases, with 3 bases of the junction left unmatched. There are 13 residues in the CDR3. CDR1 is SNHLY, CDR2 FYNNEI, per germline. CDR3: CASTLAGVYEQYF. CDR3 in DNA: TGTGCCAGCACCCTAGCGGGAGTCTACGAGCAGTACTTC.

This clonotype was counted at least ten times. The rearrangement uses TRBV5-1 and TRBJ2-7; possible D gene TRBD2, 6 bases. This CDR3 has 15 amino acids. Germline V gives CDR1 SGHRS, CDR2 YFSETQ. V lost 6 bases and J 1 base, leaving 17 bases between the germline ends. The CDR3 coding sequence is TGCGCCAGCACCTTAGACACCGGGGGTTCCTACGAGCAGTACTTC. Translating it yields CASTLDTGGSYEQYF. Full variable domain (missing parts from reference TRBV5-1 and TRBJ2-7): KAGVTQTPRYLIKTRGQQVTLSCSPISGHRSVSWYQQTPGQGLQFLFEYFSETQRNKGNFPGRFSGRQFSNSRSEMNVSTLELGDSALYLCASTLDTGGSYEQYFGPGTRLTVT.

This clonotype was seen ten or more times. The chain combines TRBV5-1 with TRBJ2-1; 9 bases are shared with TRBD2. Germline V gives CDR1 SGHRS, CDR2 YFSETQ. V lost 2 bases, J lost 5 bases, and 8 bases stayed unmatched. This CDR3 contains 16 residues. The CDR3 DNA sequence: TGCGCCAGCAGCTTACTTGAGGCGGGAGGGAACAATGAGCAGTTCTTC. Protein sequence: CASSLLEAGGNNEQFF.

In this sample, this clonotype turned up many times. The V gene is TRBV5-1, the J gene TRBJ2-7; 9 bases are shared with TRBD2. The CDR3 sequence is 13 residues long. CDR1 SGHRS and CDR2 YFSETQ come from the germline V gene. Losses at the gene ends were 4 bases for V and 4 bases for J; bases not matched to a gene: 3. CDR3 coding DNA: TGCGCCAGCAGCGAGCTAGCGGGATACGAGCAGTACTTC. Protein sequence: CASSELAGYEQYF.

This clonotype has ten or more counts. The rearrangement uses TRBV7-2 and TRBJ2-7, with 7 bases lining up with TRBD2. Germline V lookup: CDR1 SGHTA, CDR2 FQGNSA. This CDR3 spans 14 amino acids. Losses at the gene ends were 5 bases for V and 4 bases for J; bases not matched to a gene: 8. CDR3 loop: CASSKRAAGYEQYF. The CDR3 nucleotides read TGTGCCAGCAGCAAAAGGGCAGCGGGGTACGAGCAGTACTTC.

There are many counts of this clonotype. The V call is TRBV5-5, the J call TRBJ2-5; TRBD1 matches 7 bases. Unmatched junction bases numbered 12, after V lost 4 bases and J lost 6 bases. Germline V lookup: CDR1 SGHKS, CDR2 YYEKEE (reference sequence). This CDR3 is built from 15 residues. The chain's CDR3 is CASSQLRQGAKTQYF. CDR3 DNA sequence: TGTGCCAGCAGCCAACTTCGACAGGGCGCAAAGACCCAGTACTTC. The full variable domain, completed using reference TRBV5-5 and TRBJ2-5, is DAGVTQSPTHLIKTRGQQVTLRCSPISGHKSVSWYQQVLGQGPQFIFQYYEKEERGRGNFPDRFSARQFPNYSSELNVNALLLGDSALYLCASSQLRQGAKTQYFGPGTRLLVL.

At least ten counts were recorded for this clonotype. The chain is built from TRBV15 and TRBJ2-5, with D tentatively TRBD1 or TRBD2 (5 bases each). The CDR3 contains 16 residues. The V gene's germline CDR1 is LNHNV and CDR2 YYDKDF (reference sequence). V shed 1 base and J shed 4 bases, with 16 bases lying between them. Written as DNA, the CDR3 is TGTGCCACCAGCAGAGCCGGGCGAGGGGTGGGAGAGACCCAGTACTTC. This codes for CATSRAGRGVGETQYF.

The V gene is TRBV28, the J gene TRBJ2-3; the D gene is possibly TRBD1 (5 bases). The germline V and J ends were trimmed by 10 bases and 2 bases, with 10 bases remaining between them. CDR1 MDHEN and CDR2 SYDVKM come from the germline V gene. This CDR3 spans 12 amino acids. The CDR3 DNA follows: TGTGCCATCCTAGGGGACACAGATACGCAGTATTTT. This codes for CAILGDTDTQYF.

This clonotype came up many times. One junction end does not reproduce the germline sequence, and a read error may be involved. The V and J genes are TRBV20-1 and TRBJ2-3; D may match TRBD1 or TRBD2 (5 bases each). The V gene's germline CDR1 is DFQATT and CDR2 SNEGSKA (reference sequence). CDR3 length: 13 amino acids. The CDR3: CSARGPSTGTQYF. For the CDR3, the DNA is TGCAGCGCCCGGGGACCTAGCACAGGTACGCAGTATTTT.

The chain carries TRBV5-1 and TRBJ2-3; the match to TRBD2 covers 9 bases. CDR1 is SGHRS, CDR2 YFSETQ, per germline. V dropped 4 bases and J dropped 0; count of bases not matched to a gene: 27. CDR3 length: 23 residues. DNA of the CDR3: TGCGCCAGCAGCCAAGCCCGGGCAAGTGGCGGGAGGGCCTTAGTACCCAGCACAGATACGCAGTATTTT. Translating it yields CASSQARASGGRALVPSTDTQYF.

Concerning this clonotype: This clone may be a read error of a much larger clone one base away. The V gene is TRBV6-5, the J gene TRBJ2-2; D remains unclear. Deletions cut 5 bases from V and 4 bases from J, with 8 bases between. This CDR3 has 13 amino acids. Germline V gene lookup returns CDR1 MNHEY and CDR2 SVGAGI. The DNA of the CDR3 is TGTGCCAGCAGTCATGGGGTCACCGGGGAGCTGTTTTTT. This translates into CASSHGVTGELFF.

This clonotype was detected many times. The junction does not match germline at one end; this may be a read error. This rearrangement joins TRBV7-4 to TRBJ1-5; perhaps TRBD1 as D (6 bases). Germline CDR1 is SGHVT and CDR2 is SQSDAQ. The CDR3 has 19 amino acids. The DNA of the CDR3 is TGTGCCAGCAGTTTAGCTTCCGGGACACCAACCGCCAACAATCAGCCCCAGCATTTT. It encodes CASSLASGTPTANNQPQHF.

This clonotype was seen at least ten times. The genes are TRBV19 and TRBJ2-7; 7 nucleotides align to TRBD2. The V gene's germline CDR1 is LNHDA and CDR2 SQIVND (reference sequence). This CDR3 has 15 residues. J was trimmed by 4 bases and V by 4 bases; bases with no gene match: 10. The CDR3 here is CASSKGGSYLYEQYF. CDR3 DNA sequence: TGTGCCAGTAGTAAGGGCGGGAGCTATTTGTACGAGCAGTACTTC.

This sequence joins TRBV19 and TRBJ1-5, with TRBD1 as a possible D gene (6 bases). Trimming took 7 bases from V and 2 from J, leaving 12 bases between them. This CDR3 contains 14 residues. Germline CDR1 LNHDA, CDR2 SQIVND (reference sequence). CDR3 in DNA: TGTGCCAGTATCGCACAGGGCCGCAATCAGCCCCAGCATTTT. It specifies CASIAQGRNQPQHF.

The V gene is TRBV5-1, the J gene TRBJ2-2, with D possibly being TRBD1 or TRBD2 (6 bases each). CDR3 size: 14 residues. Trimming shortened V by 7 bases and J by 2 bases, and 12 bases separated the two germline ends. The germline gives CDR1 SGHRS, CDR2 YFSETQ. CDR3 amino acids: CASGGQTNTGELFF. CDR3 bases: TGCGCCAGCGGGGGGCAGACAAACACCGGGGAGCTGTTTTTT.

On this clonotype itself: The DNA is left out, because the CDR3 cannot be placed on it with certainty; the CDR3 is given as TCRdb lists it. The V and J genes are TRBV7-2 and TRBJ2-1; the table's D call TRBD2 went unverified against the DNA. Germline CDR1 SGHTA, CDR2 FQGNSA. Ends included, the CDR3 has 21 residues. CDR3 in amino acids: CASSFYICSGLSASGDNEQFF.

A remark on this clonotype: This may be a read error: a much more frequent sequence differs by one nucleotide. The chain is built from TRBV11-2 and TRBJ2-7; D gene ambiguous. V was shortened by 5 bases and J by 6 bases, with 14 bases between the two germline ends. There are 13 residues in the CDR3. Germline CDR1 reads SGHAT; CDR2 reads FQNNGV. CDR3 nucleotide sequence: TGTGCCAGCAGCCCAAGAATAGCCTCCGAGCAGTACTTC. Its translation: CASSPRIASEQYF.

The sample holds many counts of this clonotype. The V gene is TRBV5-6, the J gene TRBJ1-2; D unclear. The germline V and J ends were trimmed by 0 bases and 0 bases, with 9 bases remaining between them. From germline, CDR1 is SGHDT and CDR2 YYEEEE. The CDR3 spans 15 residues. The chain's CDR3 is CASSLGTGTNYGYTF. Written as DNA, the CDR3 is TGTGCCAGCAGCTTGGGGACGGGTACTAACTATGGCTACACCTTC.

The chain couples TRBV7-9 to TRBJ2-1; no reliable D call. V lost 8 bases, J lost 12 bases, and 17 bases lay in between. Germline V CDR1 and CDR2: SEHNR, FQNEAQ (reference sequence). The CDR3 consists of 12 residues. The CDR3 region is CASGPPRNTQFF. The CDR3 DNA follows: TGTGCCAGCGGCCCCCCCCGGAACACGCAGTTCTTC.

This clonotype was detected ten times or more. The V call is TRBV12-3 or TRBV12-4, the J call TRBJ2-1, with D perhaps TRBD1 (6 bases). The V gene lost 5 bases and the J gene lost 5 bases, with 16 bases spanning the gap. This CDR3 has 15 residues. Here the CDR3 DNA reads TGTGCCAGCAGTCCCCCCCGGGACAAGAACAATGAGCAGTTCTTC. Translated: CASSPPRDKNNEQFF.

Note on this clonotype: This may be a read error, as it is one base from a much larger clone. The J gene is TRBJ2-1, the V gene TRBV19; TRBD2 aligns across 7 bases. Germline V gives CDR1 LNHDA, CDR2 SQIVND (reference sequence). There are 15 residues in the CDR3. The DNA for the CDR3 is TGTGCCAGTAGTATAGGTGCGGGAGAGGGAGGTGAGCAGCTCTTC. This encodes CASSIGAGEGGEQLF.

V gene TRBV15 combines with J gene TRBJ1-6; TRBD1 might be the D (5 bases). V lost 3 bases, J lost 2 bases, and 14 bases lay in between. This CDR3 has 17 amino acids. Germline V gene lookup returns CDR1 LNHNV and CDR2 YYDKDF (reference sequence). CDR3 sequence reads: CATSSLARAPYNSPLHF. CDR3 sequence (DNA): TGTGCCACCAGCAGCTTAGCCAGGGCCCCCTATAATTCACCCCTCCACTTT.

The table lists this clonotype with many counts. V usage is TRBV19 and J usage is TRBJ1-4, with TRBD1 identical over 8 bases. Germline V CDR1 and CDR2: LNHDA, SQIVND (reference sequence). The CDR3 spans 15 residues. V gave up 2 bases and J gave up 5 bases; unmatched junction bases: 4. The CDR3 DNA follows: TGTGCCAGTAGTATATCGACAGGGGAAAATGAAAAACTGTTTTTT. Residues: CASSISTGENEKLFF.

The rearrangement joins TRBV25-1 to TRBJ1-2, with D unresolved. V lost 4 bases and J lost 0, with 9 bases in between. This CDR3 spans 14 amino acids. Germline V gene data show CDR1 as MGHDK and CDR2 as SYGVNS. The CDR3 spells CASSVPGANYGYTF. The CDR3 nucleotides read TGTGCCAGCAGTGTTCCCGGGGCTAACTATGGCTACACCTTC.

V gene TRBV6-5 combines with J gene TRBJ2-1; 16 nucleotides line up with TRBD2. The V gene end was trimmed by 6 bases and the J gene end by 14 bases; junction bases not matched to a gene: 13. The CDR3 loop spans 16 amino acids. Germline V gives CDR1 MNHEY, CDR2 SVGAGI. Written as DNA, the CDR3 is TGTGCCAGCAGGTGGGTCGGGACTAGCGGGAGGGAGCAGGAGTTCTTC. Translation gives CASRWVGTSGREQEFF.

This clonotype was recorded many times. V gene TRBV25-1 combines with J gene TRBJ1-6, with D perhaps TRBD1 (5 bases). CDR1 is MGHDK and CDR2 is SYGVNS in the germline V gene. The V and J ends lost 10 bases and 7 bases respectively, with 17 bases between them. This CDR3 comprises 14 residues. The CDR3 DNA is TGTGCCACCAGCGGTGGGGGTTGGAATTCACCCCTCCACTTT. It codes for CATSGGGWNSPLHF.

This clonotype was counted ten times or more. The gene calls are TRBV19 and TRBJ2-5, with 10 positions matching TRBD2. J lost 6 bases, V lost 7 bases, and 8 bases had no gene match. The CDR3 has 14 residues. Germline V gene data show CDR1 as LNHDA and CDR2 as SQIVND (reference sequence). The CDR3 here is CASKGSGRIKTQYF. CDR3 nucleotide sequence: TGTGCCAGTAAGGGTAGCGGGAGGATAAAGACCCAGTACTTC.